Detailed here is one T cell receptor beta chain. The sample originates from a study of T cell responses to AZD1222 COVID-19 vaccine. The CDR3 runs to 12 residues. V lost 2 bases and J lost 5, with 7 bases in between. Germline CDR1 SGHVS, CDR2 FQNEAQ. Assay used: immunoSEQ multiplex PCR; TCRdb lists only in-frame clones, some missing. The sample lists 150,000 to 200,000 clones; 75% to 90% were seen once. This clonotype was obtained from an adult in good health. The chain recombines TRBV7-8 with TRBJ2-7; D is unresolved. The sample here was peripheral blood, taken on day 0 of MenACWY control vaccination. CDR3 sequence (DNA): TGTGCCAGCAGCTTACAGAGACACGAGCAGTACTTC. It encodes CASSLQRHEQYF.